The rows below give T cell receptor beta chains drawn from one sample of a study of STAT5B mutations in CD4+ large granular lymphocyte leukemia. Assay used: immunoSEQ multiplex PCR; TCRdb lists only in-frame clones, some missing. Here the sample spans about 30,000 clones, around 80% being singletons. The sample taken for sequencing was CD4+ T cells from blood buffy coats. The receptors were sampled from a human donor in good health. CDR3s include the opening cysteine and the closing phenylalanine or tryptophan. D genes are given only for firm matches. Only part of the rows carry a size: once, few, many, or a class if the clone is expanded.

clone_size cdr3_length d_call j_call v_call cdr3_nt cdr3_aa
NA 13 NA TRBJ1-2 TRBV14 TGTGCCAGCAGCCCCTCCACTGGAAATGGCTACACCTTC CASSPSTGNGYTF
few 13 TRBD2 TRBJ2-7 TRBV7-9 TGTGCCAGCAGCCGCGGGAGCACCTACGAGCAGTACTTC CASSRGSTYEQYF
NA 15 TRBD2 TRBJ2-1 TRBV5-1 TGCGCCAGCAGCTTGGAGAGCGGGGGGGCCTTTGAGCAGTTCTTC CASSLESGGAFEQFF
NA 15 TRBD2 TRBJ2-3 TRBV5-1 TGCGCCAGCAGCCTGCGGGGACTACCAACAGATACGCAGTATTTT CASSLRGLPTDTQYF
few 15 NA TRBJ1-3 TRBV4-1 TGCGCCAGCAGCCAACCAGCGGGCTCTGGAAACACCATATATTTT CASSQPAGSGNTIYF
NA 14 NA TRBJ1-5 TRBV6-1 TGTGCCAGTTCGGACAGCTTGGGCAATCAGCCCCAGCATTTT CASSDSLGNQPQHF
NA 14 TRBD1 TRBJ2-1 TRBV7-6 TGTGCCAGCACGGGGGGACAGGGCCACAATGAGCAGTTCTTC CASTGGQGHNEQFF
NA 14 NA TRBJ1-3 TRBV9 TGTGCCAGCAGCGGTCTGATCTCTGGAAACACCATATATTTT CASSGLISGNTIYF
NA 11 NA TRBJ1-1 TRBV20-1 TGCAGTGCTAGAGATCCTCGAGAAGCTTTCTTT CSARDPREAFF
few 17 NA TRBJ1-5 TRBV15 TGTGCCACCAGCAGAGATTCGGCAGGGAAGCGCCTCCAGCCCCAGCATTTT CATSRDSAGKRLQPQHF
once 16 TRBD2 TRBJ2-2 TRBV6-6 TGTGCCAGCAGTTACCCGACACTAGCGAGCACCGGGGAGCTGTTTTTT CASSYPTLASTGELFF
NA 18 NA TRBJ2-3 TRBV13 TGTGCCAGCAGCTCCGGACAGGGTCGAGCGGGGGTCCCAGATACGCAGTATTTT CASSSGQGRAGVPDTQYF
NA 14 NA TRBJ1-4 TRBV28 TGTGCCAGCAGGGGAGGGGTTACTAATGAAAAACTGTTTTTT CASRGGVTNEKLFF
NA 16 TRBD1 TRBJ2-2 TRBV6-6 TGTGCCAGCAGCCACTCCGGGACAGCGAACACCGGGGAGCTGTTTTTT CASSHSGTANTGELFF
NA 16 NA TRBJ1-5 TRBV19 TGTGCCAGTAGTATAGTAAGGCAGGTTAGCAATCAGCCCCAGCATTTT CASSIVRQVSNQPQHF
NA 15 NA TRBJ2-2 TRBV13 TGTGCCAGCAGCTTCGAAGAGGGAAACACCGGGGAGCTGTTTTTT CASSFEEGNTGELFF
NA 15 NA TRBJ2-3 TRBV14 TGTGCCAGCAGCCTAACCCCCTCTAGAGGGGATACGCAGTATTTT CASSLTPSRGDTQYF
NA 18 NA TRBJ1-1 TRBV5-1 TGCGCCAGCAGCTTTAGACCACCAGGGCCGGCCTGGAACACTGAAGCTTTCTTT CASSFRPPGPAWNTEAFF
once 16 NA TRBJ2-5 TRBV27 TGTGCCAGCAGTTTGGGAATAGCGGTACCTCAAGAGACCCAGTACTTC CASSLGIAVPQETQYF
NA 14 NA TRBJ2-1 TRBV27 TGTGCCAGCACTCCTGAACCCTCCTACAATGAGCAGTTCTTC CASTPEPSYNEQFF
NA 17 TRBD2 TRBJ2-5 TRBV5-4 TGTGCCAGCAGCCCCGGGACTAGCGGGAGGGAGGCGGAGACCCAGTACTTC CASSPGTSGREAETQYF
few 17 TRBD2 TRBJ2-7 TRBV7-8 TGTGCCAGCAGCTTAGTCGTTCAGACTAGCGGGAATTACGAGCAGTACTTC CASSLVVQTSGNYEQYF
few 13 NA TRBJ1-4 TRBV2 TGTGCCAGCACGTACCGACCTAATGAAAAACTGTTTTTT CASTYRPNEKLFF
few 13 NA TRBJ1-1 TRBV6-5 TGTGCCAGCAGTTACGCCAGGTGGAATGAAGCTTTCTTT CASSYARWNEAFF
NA 15 NA TRBJ2-3 TRBV5-1 TGCGCCAGCAGCTTGGCTGTATCCAGCACAGATACGCAGTATTTT CASSLAVSSTDTQYF
NA 14 TRBD1 TRBJ1-1 TRBV7-2 TGTGCCAGCAGTACCGGGACAGGGAACACTGAAGCTTTCTTT CASSTGTGNTEAFF
NA 16 TRBD2 TRBJ2-2 TRBV19 TGTGCCAGTAGTCCTAGGACTAGCGGTAACACCGGGGAGCTGTTTTTT CASSPRTSGNTGELFF
once 15 TRBD1 TRBJ1-2 TRBV27 TGTGCCAGCAGTTCCCGACAGGGGATGCGGTATGGCTACACCTTC CASSSRQGMRYGYTF
NA 17 NA TRBJ2-1 TRBV7-2 TGTGCCAGCAGCCCGACCTCGGGGACCAGCTCCTACAATGAGCAGTTCTTC CASSPTSGTSSYNEQFF
NA 13 TRBD2 TRBJ2-7 TRBV11-3 TGTGCCAGCAGCGGGACTAGGTCCTACGAGCAGTACTTC CASSGTRSYEQYF
NA 15 TRBD1 TRBJ2-2 TRBV7-9 TGTGCCAGCAGCTTAGACAGGGGGTACACCGGGGAGCTGTTTTTT CASSLDRGYTGELFF
NA 15 NA TRBJ1-5 TRBV7-8 TGTGCCAGCAGCTTAGTAGTGACGGCCGTTGGGCCCCAGCATTTT CASSLVVTAVGPQHF
once 12 TRBD2 TRBJ2-7 TRBV7-8 TGTGCCAGCAGCTTCTCGGGGGGAGAGCAGTACTTC CASSFSGGEQYF
once 14 NA TRBJ1-1 TRBV19 TGTGCCAGTAGTCGACAGATGATCAACACTGAAGCTTTCTTT CASSRQMINTEAFF
NA 13 NA TRBJ2-5 TRBV6-1 TGTGCCAGCAGTAGGTCACTCCAAGAGACCCAGTACTTC CASSRSLQETQYF
NA 16 TRBD1 TRBJ2-1 TRBV10-1 TGCGCCAGCACTCGACAGGGGACCGGCGCCTACAATGAGCAGTTCTTC CASTRQGTGAYNEQFF
NA 13 NA TRBJ2-3 TRBV10-3 TGTGCCATCAGTGAAATAGAAGAGGGTACGCAGTATTTT CAISEIEEGTQYF